This T cell receptor beta chain was recovered during a study of blood T cell repertoires in COVID-19. The wider study: Collection of acute and convalescent COVID-19 samples took place in the United States, Italy and Spain.

Profiling relied on immunoSEQ multiplex PCR, and the TCRdb table lists in-frame clones only, not all of them. Of over 250,000 clones in the sample, 91% were seen once. CDR1 is LGHNA, CDR2 YSLEER, per germline. V was cut by 4 bases and J by 2 bases, with 18 bases left in between. The CDR3 runs to 16 residues. The receptor was derived from a person aged 18 to 35 with COVID-19, enrolled during active disease. Sequencing was done on a sample of peripheral blood. V gene TRBV4-3 combines with J gene TRBJ2-7; D might be TRBD2 (6 bases). The DNA of the CDR3 is TGCGCCAGCAGCCCCACTGGGGGGAGTCTGCCCTACGAGCAGTACTTC. Translation: CASSPTGGSLPYEQYF.